Reported below is one T cell receptor beta chain. The authors ran a second PCR of about 6 to 11 cycles using a sample-barcoded 5' primer and a J-beta primer mix. TCRdb reanalysed the 5' RACE reads using MiXCR and keeps one entry per CDR3 protein. The sample includes 1.5 million to 1.9 million distinct CDR3 sequences, roughly two fifths of them seen just once. This CDR3 is built from 16 residues. Trimming took off 1 base at V and 1 base at J, with 13 bases between the two ends. Germline assignment: CDR1 LGHNA and CDR2 YSLEER. The entry originates in a study of blood T cells in healthy people across ages. About the research overall: Template-switching capture recovered about one barcoded beta molecule per two T cells.

This chain links TRBV4-3 with TRBJ1-1; D might be TRBD1 (6 bases). The sequencing input was blood. This clonotype was obtained from a woman aged 18-29 years in good health. Written as DNA, the CDR3 is TGCGCCAGCAGCCAAGTCCAGGGGTTGGGGAACACTGAAGCTTTCTTT. It translates to CASSQVQGLGNTEAFF.